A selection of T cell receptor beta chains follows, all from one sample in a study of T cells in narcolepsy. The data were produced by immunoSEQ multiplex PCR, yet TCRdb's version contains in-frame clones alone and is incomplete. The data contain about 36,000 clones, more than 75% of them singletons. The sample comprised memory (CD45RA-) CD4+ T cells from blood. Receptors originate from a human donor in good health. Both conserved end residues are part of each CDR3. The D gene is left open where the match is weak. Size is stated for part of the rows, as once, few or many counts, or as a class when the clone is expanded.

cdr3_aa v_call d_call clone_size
CASNKDRGGETQYF TRBV6-1 TRBD1 .
CASSPRTADTQYF TRBV9 . once
CASSSGGKPVSPLHF TRBV5-4 TRBD1 .
CASSERAGVLGTEAFF TRBV2 . .
CASSDRQFSYEQYF TRBV6-5 . .
CASRPRGGGYGYTF TRBV25-1 . .
CASSLYRGTGNEKLFF TRBV7-9 TRBD1 .
CAWRPGGYEQYF TRBV30 . .
CASSVTAAHTGELFF TRBV11-3 . .
CASSQAWDTQHF TRBV6-5 . .
CASSYSGNSNQPQHF TRBV6-5 . .
CAWKGQRDTEAFF TRBV30 TRBD1 .
CASSSRGDYGYTF TRBV5-1 . .
CASSSQGNTEAFF TRBV7-3 . .
CAGGGVGTDTQYF TRBV2 TRBD2 .
CSVDRGRETQYF TRBV29-1 TRBD1 .
CASSGSTGNSYNEQFF TRBV5-1 . .
CASSLVGDSPLHF TRBV5-1 . .
CASSPNQDYLETQYF TRBV4-2 . .
CASSSPRGRSGSGANVLTF TRBV7-9 . .
CASRERSSSYEQYF TRBV2 . .
CASSLGPGSGANVLTF TRBV11-3 . .
CASSQDYAQYF TRBV4-1 . .
CASSAQQRDTQYF TRBV19 . .
CASSKVGTGAFF TRBV19 . .
CSVSQGRMNEQFF TRBV29-1 . .
CASSPVNTGELFF TRBV19 . once
CASSQGVDFVDTQYF TRBV4-2 . .
CASSLTGRGQYF TRBV6-1 TRBD1 .